This is a list of T cell receptor beta chains from one sample in a study of blood T cell repertoires in COVID-19. Using immunoSEQ multiplex PCR, the repertoire was profiled, and TCRdb retains in-frame clones only, with some absent. The table lists some 240,000 clones, approximately 88% of them singletons. The sequencing input was PBMCs or T cells enriched from blood (not recorded which). The receptors originated from a woman in her 40s who had been exposed to COVID-19. The CDR3 runs from the conserved cysteine through the conserved F or W. D genes are given only for firm matches. Not all rows give a size; the values are once, few, many and, for expanded clones, a class.

size: few; J: TRBJ1-3; D: NA; V: TRBV29-1; DNA: TGCAGCGTTGAAGCTGGGAGGGCAGATACGCCTGGAAACACCATATATTTT; CDR3: CSVEAGRADTPGNTIYF
size: NA; J: TRBJ2-7; D: NA; V: TRBV11-2; DNA: TGTGCCAGCAGCCAACCAACCCGGGGTAACACCTACGAGCAGTACTTC; CDR3: CASSQPTRGNTYEQYF
size: NA; J: TRBJ2-1; D: TRBD2; V: TRBV5-1; DNA: TGTGCCAGCAGCTGGTTAGCGGGAGGCTCCTACAATGAGCAGTTCTTC; CDR3: CASSWLAGGSYNEQFF
size: NA; J: TRBJ1-2; D: NA; V: TRBV6-2/TRBV6-3; DNA: TGTGCCAGCGGCCCTGGGAGGGATGGCTACACCTTC; CDR3: CASGPGRDGYTF
size: NA; J: TRBJ1-2; D: NA; V: TRBV4-2; DNA: TGTGCCAGCAGCCAAGAGACAGCAACGGGTGGCTACACCTTC; CDR3: CASSQETATGGYTF
size: NA; J: TRBJ1-6; D: NA; V: TRBV7-3; DNA: TGTGCCAGCAGTTCAGGACAGAGAGAATCACCCCTCCACTTT; CDR3: CASSSGQRESPLHF
size: NA; J: TRBJ2-1; D: NA; V: TRBV30; DNA: TGTGCCTGGAGTGCCCAAGCGGGCTCCTACAATGAGCAGTTCTTC; CDR3: CAWSAQAGSYNEQFF
size: NA; J: TRBJ2-1; D: NA; V: TRBV10-3; DNA: TGTGCCATCAGCGAGTCCTCCGTGCAGGAGTTCTTC; CDR3: CAISESSVQEFF
size: NA; J: TRBJ1-3; D: NA; V: TRBV10-3; DNA: TGTGCCATCAGTGGAACAGGGAGAAGCCCAGACACCATATATTTT; CDR3: CAISGTGRSPDTIYF
size: NA; J: TRBJ1-5; D: TRBD1; V: TRBV2; DNA: TGTGCCAGTCAACCAGGGGGCGCCCAGCCCCAGCATTTT; CDR3: CASQPGGAQPQHF
size: NA; J: TRBJ2-3; D: NA; V: TRBV11-2; DNA: TGTGCCAGCAGCTTACGGGCTAGCCAAAGCACAGATACGCAGTATTTT; CDR3: CASSLRASQSTDTQYF
size: NA; J: TRBJ2-1; D: TRBD1; V: TRBV2; DNA: TGTGCCAGCAGCTGGGGGACAGGGAACCCCAATGAGCAGTTCTTC; CDR3: CASSWGTGNPNEQFF
size: NA; J: TRBJ1-3; D: TRBD1; V: TRBV4-1; DNA: TGCGCCAGCAGCGCACAGATGAACCGGGACAGGGCTGGAAACACCATATATTTT; CDR3: CASSAQMNRDRAGNTIYF
size: NA; J: TRBJ1-1; D: NA; V: TRBV28; DNA: TGTGCCAGCAGTTTAGAACAGGATAATAGAATGAACACTGAAGCTTTCTTT; CDR3: CASSLEQDNRMNTEAFF
size: few; J: TRBJ1-6; D: NA; V: TRBV19; DNA: TGTGCCAGTAGGGACGACAGATCCTATAATTCACCCCTCCACTTT; CDR3: CASRDDRSYNSPLHF
size: NA; J: TRBJ1-4; D: TRBD1; V: TRBV5-6; DNA: TGTGCCAGCAGCTGGATGGGACAGGGGAATGAAAAACTGTTTTTT; CDR3: CASSWMGQGNEKLFF
size: NA; J: TRBJ1-1; D: TRBD1; V: TRBV5-5; DNA: TGTGCCAGCAGCTTAGGGACAGGGACCTCGTACACTGAAGCTTTCTTT; CDR3: CASSLGTGTSYTEAFF
size: NA; J: TRBJ1-2; D: TRBD1; V: TRBV10-3; DNA: TGTGCCATCAGTGAATCGAGACAGGGGCTTGGCTACACCTTC; CDR3: CAISESRQGLGYTF
size: NA; J: TRBJ2-2; D: TRBD2; V: TRBV30; DNA: TGTGCCTGGAGTGTGTTAGCGGGAGGCCCCACCGGGGAGCTGTTTTTT; CDR3: CAWSVLAGGPTGELFF
size: few; J: TRBJ2-1; D: NA; V: TRBV6-4; DNA: TGTGCCAGCAGTCGATATGGGGGAGGCAATGAGCAGTTCTTC; CDR3: CASSRYGGGNEQFF
size: NA; J: TRBJ1-4; D: TRBD1; V: TRBV6-5; DNA: TGTGCCAGCAGTTATGCGGCTGAGGGGGCGGAAAAACTGTTTTTT; CDR3: CASSYAAEGAEKLFF
size: NA; J: TRBJ1-2; D: TRBD1; V: TRBV28; DNA: TGTGCCAGCAGTACGAGGACAGGGACCTTCGGCTACACCTTC; CDR3: CASSTRTGTFGYTF
size: NA; J: TRBJ2-5; D: TRBD2; V: TRBV28; DNA: TGTGCCAGCAGCCAGCCGGGAGGGCGGGGGATGGAGACCCAGTACTTC; CDR3: CASSQPGGRGMETQYF
size: NA; J: TRBJ2-3; D: TRBD1; V: TRBV5-8; DNA: TGTGCCAGCAGCTCTCCTCCGGGACAGTACACAGATACGCAGTATTTT; CDR3: CASSSPPGQYTDTQYF
size: NA; J: TRBJ1-1; D: NA; V: TRBV2; DNA: TGTGCCCGCACACCGTCAGGGGAAGCTTTCTTT; CDR3: CARTPSGEAFF
size: NA; J: TRBJ1-4; D: NA; V: TRBV19; DNA: TGTGCCATTATGGAGGGGGGGGAAAAACTGTTTTTT; CDR3: CAIMEGGEKLFF
size: NA; J: TRBJ2-7; D: NA; V: TRBV7-9; DNA: TGTGCCAGCAGCCCAGGGGACAATCCCTACGAGCAGTACTTC; CDR3: CASSPGDNPYEQYF